The 21 T cell receptor beta chains given below trace back to one sample, sequenced in a study of beta chain features in type 1 diabetes. Findings of the study overall: Across all four CD4+ subsets, people with type 1 diabetes showed modestly shorter TCRB CDR3s.

No cognate antigen is known for these TCRs. As every portion of the isolated RNA was reverse transcribed, the sequencing read expressed TCRB transcripts. Profiling relied on immunoSEQ multiplex PCR, and the TCRdb table lists in-frame clones only, not all of them. This table holds under 350,000 clones, roughly 25% found once. The sample consisted of naive CD4+ T cells from blood. The receptors derive from a woman aged 25 to 39 with type 1 diabetes.

The V and J genes are TRBV10-2 and TRBJ1-4; D is ambiguous. Trimming took off 2 bases at V and 5 bases at J, with 9 bases between the two ends. Germline-derived CDR1 and CDR2 are WSHSY and SAAADI. CDR3 length equals 14 residues. The CDR3 spells CASSEAILNEKLFF. The CDR3 DNA reads as TGCGCCAGCAGTGAGGCGATCCTGAATGAAAAACTGTTTTTT.

The CDR3 DNA reads as TGTGCCAGCAGCCCCCCAGCGGATCTTATCAATGAGCAGTTCTTC. Its protein is CASSPPADLINEQFF. The genes are TRBV4-2 and TRBJ2-1; D is perhaps TRBD2 (5 bases). The CDR3 totals 15 residues. Germline CDR1 LGHNA, CDR2 YNFKEQ. V lost 4 bases and J 6 bases, leaving 16 bases between the germline ends.

This clone was seen only a few times. The chain carries TRBV4-1 and TRBJ1-5; D may be TRBD1 (5 bases). V was shortened by 0 bases and J by 2 bases, with 14 bases between the two germline ends. Germline V gene lookup returns CDR1 MGHRA and CDR2 YSYEKL. The length of the CDR3 is 17 residues. CDR3 coding DNA: TGCGCCAGCAGCCAAGATCAGGGAGGGGATCGCAATCAGCCCCAGCATTTT. Residues: CASSQDQGGDRNQPQHF.

The chain carries TRBV7-2 and TRBJ2-1, with D possibly TRBD2 on 6 matching bases. This CDR3 has 15 residues. Trimming cost V 2 bases and J 3 bases, with 11 bases left between them. CDR1 and CDR2 from the germline V gene are SGHTA and FQGNSA. The CDR3 bases are TGTGCCAGCAGCTTATCAGCGGGCCTCTACAATGAGCAGTTCTTC. Amino acid sequence: CASSLSAGLYNEQFF.

The chain couples TRBV28 to TRBJ2-1; 9 positions agree with TRBD2. J lost 5 bases, V lost 2 bases, and 16 bases had no gene match. This CDR3 is built from 19 residues. The germline gives CDR1 MDHEN, CDR2 SYDVKM. The CDR3 bases are TGTGCCAGCAGTTTAAGTTTTGCTAGCGGGATCCCAGATCACAATGAGCAGTTCTTC. It specifies CASSLSFASGIPDHNEQFF. Together with reference TRBV28 and TRBJ2-1, the CDR3 gives the full variable domain: DVKVTQSSRYLVKRTGEKVFLECVQDMDHENMFWYRQDPGLGLRLIYFSYDVKMKEKGDIPEGYSVSREKKERFSLILESASTNQTSMYLCASSLSFASGIPDHNEQFFGPGTRLTVL.

The chain combines TRBV29-1 with TRBJ1-2; tentatively, D is TRBD1 (6 bases). The V end was cut by 3 bases, the J end by 4 bases, with 12 bases between. Germline CDR1 and CDR2: SQVTM and ANQGSEA. The CDR3 is 13 residues long. The CDR3 DNA reads as TGCAGCGTTGATCCGGGACACCTCTATGGCTACACCTTC. Its translation is CSVDPGHLYGYTF.

This clone was recorded a few times. The chain employs TRBV4-1 and TRBJ2-7, with 13 bases identical to TRBD2. Losses at the gene ends were 0 bases for V and 4 bases for J; bases not matched to a gene: 12. The CDR3 length is 19 residues. CDR1 and CDR2 (germline): MGHRA, YSYEKL. CDR3 in amino acids: CASSQDWTSGSRFWYEQYF. CDR3 DNA: TGCGCCAGCAGCCAAGATTGGACTAGCGGGAGTCGTTTCTGGTACGAGCAGTACTTC.

This clone was detected only a few times. This chain connects TRBV4-2 to TRBJ2-3, with 8 positions matching TRBD2. V was clipped by 0 bases and J by 5 bases; unmatched bases: 1. This CDR3 region has 14 residues. The germline gives CDR1 LGHNA, CDR2 YNFKEQ. The CDR3 loop reads CASSQDLAGDTQYF. The CDR3 DNA reads TGTGCCAGCAGCCAAGACCTAGCGGGAGATACGCAGTATTTT.

The chain recombines TRBV15 with TRBJ2-3, with 11 bases lining up with TRBD2. This CDR3 is built from 19 residues. V shed 1 base, J shed 2 bases, and the junction held 11 bases outside the gene matches. CDR1 LNHNV and CDR2 YYDKDF come from the germline V gene (reference sequence). The CDR3 coding sequence is TGTGCCACCAGCAGAGTCAATAGACTAGCGGGATTTTACACAGATACGCAGTATTTT. Encoded protein: CATSRVNRLAGFYTDTQYF.

The chain has TRBV7-9 and TRBJ1-1; D uncertain. This CDR3 is built from 13 residues. Trimming removed 6 bases from V and 5 bases from J, with 13 bases in between. Germline assignment: CDR1 SEHNR and CDR2 FQNEAQ (reference sequence). The CDR3 sequence is CASSPAGMTEAFF. CDR3 nucleotide sequence: TGTGCCAGCAGTCCCGCCGGGATGACTGAAGCTTTCTTT.

The chain couples TRBV30 to TRBJ2-5, with 10 bases lining up with TRBD2. The CDR3 loop spans 13 amino acids. With V trimmed by 6 bases and J by 6 bases, 7 bases remained unmatched. The germline V gene encodes CDR1 GTSNPN and CDR2 SVGIG (reference sequence). In nucleotides, the CDR3 is TGTGCCTGCAGTAGCGGGGGGAGGAAGACCCAGTACTTC. This translates into CACSSGGRKTQYF. The full variable domain, in which reference TRBV30 and TRBJ2-5 provide the parts outside the CDR3, is SQTIHQWPATLVQPVGSPLSLECTVEGTSNPNLYWYRQAAGRGLQLLFYSVGIGQISSEVPQNLSASRPQDRQFILSSKKLLLSDSGFYLCACSSGGRKTQYFGPGTRLLVL.

This rearrangement joins TRBV2 to TRBJ2-5, with TRBD2 identical over 8 bases. Germline V gene sequence: CDR1 SNHLY, CDR2 FYNNEI. The CDR3 covers 17 residues. The junction had 13 bases not matched to a gene; V was cut back by 3 bases and J by 4 bases. The CDR3 nucleotides read TGTGCCAGCAGTGACGGGCTAGCGGGCGGGCCCGGAGAGACCCAGTACTTC. Encoded protein: CASSDGLAGGPGETQYF.

The rearrangement uses TRBV19 and TRBJ2-7; 7 nucleotides line up with TRBD1. The V segment lost 6 bases and the J segment 0 bases; nucleotides outside the gene matches: 5. Germline V gene sequence: CDR1 LNHDA, CDR2 SQIVND (reference sequence). CDR3 length: 14 amino acids. CDR3 nucleotides: TGTGCCAGTAGCAATGACAGGGCCTCCTACGAGCAGTACTTC. Amino acid sequence: CASSNDRASYEQYF.

The rearrangement joins TRBV30 to TRBJ2-7, with 8 bases aligning to TRBD1. CDR1 is GTSNPN and CDR2 is SVGIG in the germline V gene (reference sequence). The CDR3 is 13 residues long. Germline trimming cut 1 base from V and 4 bases from J; bases unmatched to any gene: 3. Here the CDR3 DNA reads TGTGCCTGGAGTGAGGACAGGGAGTACGAGCAGTACTTC. This gives the protein CAWSEDREYEQYF.

This sequence joins TRBV5-6 and TRBJ2-7; TRBD2 aligns across 7 bases. CDR3 length: 16 residues. Germline-derived CDR1 and CDR2 are SGHDT and YYEEEE. The junction had 13 bases not matched to a gene; V was cut back by 4 bases and J by 3 bases. Here the CDR3 reads CASSMRDYPRNYEQYF. The CDR3 nucleotides are TGTGCCAGCAGCATGAGGGACTACCCGAGGAACTACGAGCAGTACTTC.

This clone turned up a few times. The chain recombines TRBV30 with TRBJ2-7, with TRBD1 matching over 7 bases. Germline values: CDR1 GTSNPN, CDR2 SVGIG (reference sequence). The CDR3 consists of 13 residues. With 7 bases clipped from V and 3 bases from J, the junction kept 9 bases outside the gene matches. CDR3 nucleotide sequence: TGTGCCTCGAACAGGGGCCTGGGCTACGAGCAGTACTTC. Its protein product is CASNRGLGYEQYF. Using reference TRBV30 and TRBJ2-7 for the parts outside the CDR3, the full variable domain is SQTIHQWPATLVQPVGSPLSLECTVEGTSNPNLYWYRQAAGRGLQLLFYSVGIGQISSEVPQNLSASRPQDRQFILSSKKLLLSDSGFYLCASNRGLGYEQYFGPGTRLTVT.

This clone has more than one count but fewer than ten. CDR3 sequence (DNA): TGCAGCGTTGTCCGACAGGGGGCCAACTACGAGCAGTACTTC. It encodes CSVVRQGANYEQYF. This sequence joins TRBV29-1 and TRBJ2-7; 10 bases agree with TRBD1. V lost 4 bases, J lost 3 bases, and 6 bases stayed unmatched. The CDR3 totals 14 residues. Germline CDR1 SQVTM, CDR2 ANQGSEA.

This clone came up a few times. The CDR3 nucleotides read TGCGCCAGCAGCCAAGTCCCCGGGACAGTTAATGCCTACGAGCAGTACTTC. Its translation is CASSQVPGTVNAYEQYF. This rearrangement joins TRBV4-1 to TRBJ2-7; TRBD1 agrees at 7 bases. Trimming cost V 1 base and J 2 bases; bases outside gene matches: 11. The CDR3 consists of 17 residues. Germline CDR1 and CDR2: MGHRA and YSYEKL.

This clone turned up a few times. The V call is TRBV25-1, the J call TRBJ1-2; TRBD1 might be the D (5 bases). There are 13 residues in the CDR3. Germline CDR1 is MGHDK and CDR2 is SYGVNS. V lost 5 bases and J 8 bases, leaving 15 bases between the germline ends. CDR3 DNA sequence: TGTGCCAGCAGTTTTCCCGGGGGGTACGGCTACACCTTC. Its translation is CASSFPGGYGYTF.

This clone has a handful of counts. V is TRBV11-3 and J is TRBJ2-1, with TRBD2 matching over 10 bases. Germline-derived CDR1 and CDR2 are SGHNT and YENEEA. This CDR3 spans 15 amino acids. Trimming at V came to 6 bases and at J to 7 bases, leaving 9 bases not matched to a gene. The CDR3 spells CASSPLAGVRNEQFF. Here the CDR3 DNA reads TGTGCCAGCAGTCCTCTAGCGGGAGTACGGAATGAGCAGTTCTTC.

In its sample, this clone was seen a few times. The V gene is TRBV10-3, the J gene TRBJ2-7, with 9 bases fitting TRBD2. The CDR3 consists of 13 residues. V lost 10 bases to trimming and J lost 3 bases; unmatched junction nucleotides: 7. Germline CDR1 is ENHRY and CDR2 is SYGVKD. CDR3 sequence reads: CATLSSGNYEQYF. The CDR3 DNA reads TGTGCCACCCTGTCTAGCGGGAACTACGAGCAGTACTTC.